This T cell receptor (beta chain) was recovered during a study of blood T cell repertoires in COVID-19. Overall study: Sources were T cells, B-cell-depleted T cells, or PBMCs; the material itself was cDNA or gDNA.

Germline V gene lookup returns CDR1 ENHRY and CDR2 SYGVKD. V shed 6 bases, J shed 9 bases, and the junction held 14 bases outside the gene matches. This CDR3 has 15 residues. Some clones are missing from TCRdb's copy, which holds only in-frame ones; the method was immunoSEQ multiplex PCR. The sample records 210,000 or so clones, around 75% being singletons. The TCR originated in a human donor in a cohort sampled during active COVID-19. The chain uses TRBV10-3 and TRBJ2-1; 7 bases map to TRBD1. Material for sequencing was peripheral blood. CDR3 in amino acids: CAISYGTAVDGEQFF. The CDR3 coding sequence is TGTGCCATCAGCTACGGGACAGCGGTCGACGGTGAGCAGTTCTTC.